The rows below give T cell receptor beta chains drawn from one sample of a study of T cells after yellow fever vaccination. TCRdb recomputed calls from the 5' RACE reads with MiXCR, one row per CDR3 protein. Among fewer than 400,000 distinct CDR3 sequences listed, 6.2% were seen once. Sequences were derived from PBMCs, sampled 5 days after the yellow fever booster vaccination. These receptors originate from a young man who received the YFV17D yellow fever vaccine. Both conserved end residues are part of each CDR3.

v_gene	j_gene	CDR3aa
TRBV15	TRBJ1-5	CATSRDLLGAGQPQHF
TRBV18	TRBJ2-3	CASSIGFTDTQYF
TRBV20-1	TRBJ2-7	CSARDGRTPYEQYF
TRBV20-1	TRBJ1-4	CSASSRGPYEKLFF
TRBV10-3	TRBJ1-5	CAISESGGQRSNQPQHF
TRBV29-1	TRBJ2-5	CSVALDRVAAQYF
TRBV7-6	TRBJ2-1	CASSLAGRGLAGINEQFF
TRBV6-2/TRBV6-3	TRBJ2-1	CASLPRSSYNEQFF
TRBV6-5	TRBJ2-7	CASSYSIDVSYEQYF
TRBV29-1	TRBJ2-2	CSYGHTGELFF
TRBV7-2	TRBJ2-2	CASSPSGNTGELFF
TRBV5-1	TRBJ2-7	CASSSVGVWDEQYF
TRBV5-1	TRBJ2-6	CASSLGRDHMIGANVLTF
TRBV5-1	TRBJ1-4	CASSLYGATNEKLFF
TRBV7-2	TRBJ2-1	CASSFLGGRPKDGEQFF
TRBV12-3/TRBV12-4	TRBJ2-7	CASSYPGQGIYEQYF
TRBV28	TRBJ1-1	CASSGVLNTEAFF
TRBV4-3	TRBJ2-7	CASSQDRTAAYEQYF
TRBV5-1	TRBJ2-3	CASSFWVGGPTDTQYF
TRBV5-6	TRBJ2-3	CASSFLAEHTDTQYF
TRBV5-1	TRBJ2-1	CASSLGQIGEQFF
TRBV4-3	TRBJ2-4	CASSHEYPPDIQYF
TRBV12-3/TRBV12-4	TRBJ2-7	CASSLSSGVRGNEQYF
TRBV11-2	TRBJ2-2	CASSHGHTGELFF
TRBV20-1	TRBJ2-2	CSANPLTSPTGELFF
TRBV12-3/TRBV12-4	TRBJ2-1	CASSDRFLPEFF
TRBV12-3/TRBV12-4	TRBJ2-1	CASSPQGYNEQFF
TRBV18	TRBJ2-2	CASSPPAILNTGELFF
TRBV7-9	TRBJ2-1	CASSLVLGRGDEQFF
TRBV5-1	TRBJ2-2	CASSPLAGVSHAGELFF
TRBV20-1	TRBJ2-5	CSASSSGLAGVMETQYF
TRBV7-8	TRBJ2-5	CASSMNRGLETQYF
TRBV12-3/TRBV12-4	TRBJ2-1	CASSRLSGNNEQFF
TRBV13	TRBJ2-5	CASCFTGVRETQYF
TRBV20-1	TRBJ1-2	CSASELSYGYTF
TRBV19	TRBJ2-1	CASGRALAHGDEQFF
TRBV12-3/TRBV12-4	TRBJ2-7	CASSLGDRMSHEQYF
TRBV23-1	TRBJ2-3	CARRNRGLTDTQYF
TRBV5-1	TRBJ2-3	CASSISGASSTDTQYF
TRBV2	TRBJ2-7	CASSSGTGAWEQYF
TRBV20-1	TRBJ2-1	CSAPASHEQFF
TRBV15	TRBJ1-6	CATSLEDRVDSPLHF
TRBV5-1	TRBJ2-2	CASSWGQHLTGELFF
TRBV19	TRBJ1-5	CASSFGQGEQPQHF
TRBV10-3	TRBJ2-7	CATLGLADSYEQYF
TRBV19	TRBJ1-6	CASSILKRSEGSPLHF